The 14 T cell receptor beta chains listed next were all sequenced from one sample in a study of cytomegalovirus exposure and HLA in healthy donors. This PCR relied on a set of 60 Vbeta primers and 13 Jbeta primers. Profiling relied on immunoSEQ multiplex PCR, and the TCRdb table lists in-frame clones only, not all of them. Among 200,000 or so clones listed, over 65% were seen once. Sequenced sample: PBMCs. The receptors stem from a man younger than 35 in good health and CMV-seronegative.

This clone showed up just a few times. The chain couples TRBV10-3 to TRBJ2-1; a weak D match, TRBD1 (6 bases). Germline lookup yields CDR1 ENHRY and CDR2 SYGVKD. Trimming left V 6 bases short and J 6 bases short, with 18 bases between. CDR3 length: 15 residues. CDR3 region: CAIRAAGTPSNEQFF. The CDR3 DNA follows: TGTGCCATCAGGGCGGCCGGGACACCCTCCAATGAGCAGTTCTTC.

J is TRBJ2-1 and V is TRBV7-6, with TRBD2 matching 9 bases. CDR1 is SGHVS and CDR2 is FNYEAQ in the germline V gene. V was clipped by 5 bases and J by 7 bases; unmatched bases: 3. The CDR3 has 13 residues. The CDR3 bases are TGTGCCAGCAGCCGCGGGAGGGTTAATGAGCAGTTCTTC. It specifies CASSRGRVNEQFF.

This clone was detected a few times. V usage is TRBV9 and J usage is TRBJ1-1; the D gene is possibly TRBD1 (5 bases). The CDR3 runs to 13 residues. Deletions cut 0 bases from V and 5 bases from J, with 8 bases between. The germline gives CDR1 SGDLS, CDR2 YYNGEE. The CDR3 DNA reads as TGTGCCAGCAGCGTAGCAGGGAGGACTGAAGCTTTCTTT. The encoded protein is CASSVAGRTEAFF.

The chain employs TRBV5-5 and TRBJ2-3, with 8 bases fitting TRBD1. The CDR3 sequence is 13 residues long. V lost 4 bases to trimming and J lost 5 bases; unmatched junction nucleotides: 3. The germline gives CDR1 SGHKS, CDR2 YYEKEE (reference sequence). The CDR3, as DNA: TGTGCCAGCAGCAAACAGGGGGGAGATACGCAGTATTTT. This codes for CASSKQGGDTQYF.

The J gene is TRBJ2-1, the V gene TRBV5-1, with D maybe TRBD1 (6 bases). Germline lookup yields CDR1 SGHRS and CDR2 YFSETQ. The CDR3 is 13 residues long. The germline V and J ends were trimmed by 2 bases and 9 bases, with 12 bases remaining between them. This chain's CDR3 is CASSFDRRVEQFF. CDR3 sequence (DNA): TGCGCCAGCAGCTTCGACAGGCGGGTTGAGCAGTTCTTC.

This clone was detected only a few times. The chain's CDR3 is CASSSSGTGKNIQYF. CDR3 DNA sequence: TGTGCCAGCAGTTCCAGCGGGACAGGCAAAAACATTCAGTACTTC. V is TRBV6-1 and J is TRBJ2-4; D perhaps matches TRBD1 (8 bases). V was cut by 5 bases and J by 3 bases, with 14 bases left in between. The CDR3 extends over 15 amino acids. Germline V lookup: CDR1 MNHNS, CDR2 SASEGT.

V and J are TRBV18 and TRBJ2-6, with 8 nucleotides matching TRBD1. CDR1 KGHSH and CDR2 LQKENI come from the germline V gene. Germline trimming cut 2 bases from V and 0 bases from J; bases unmatched to any gene: 12. The CDR3 sequence is 20 residues long. The CDR3 region has the DNA TGTGCCAGCTCACCAGCGACGAGGGACAGGCTTGTCTCTGGGGCCAACGTCCTGACTTTC. Its translation: CASSPATRDRLVSGANVLTF.

The gene calls are TRBV6-5 and TRBJ2-5; possibly TRBD2 for D (6 bases). Trimming removed 2 bases at V and 2 bases at J, with 15 bases between. This CDR3 contains 16 residues. Germline V gives CDR1 MNHEY, CDR2 SVGAGI. CDR3 sequence (DNA): TGTGCCAGCAGTTACGGGCGTGGAGGGCTACAAGAGACCCAGTACTTC. Protein: CASSYGRGGLQETQYF.

Written as DNA, the CDR3 is TGCGCCAGCAGCTTGGGAACTAGTGGGAATGAGCAGTTCTTC. Protein product: CASSLGTSGNEQFF. The chain carries TRBV5-1 and TRBJ2-1, with D maybe TRBD2 (5 bases). Trimming shortened V by 0 bases and J by 7 bases, and 11 bases separated the two germline ends. This CDR3 comprises 14 residues. The germline V gene encodes CDR1 SGHRS and CDR2 YFSETQ.

This clone was picked up a small number of times. The genes are TRBV29-1 and TRBJ2-7, with 11 bases that match TRBD2. Germline V gene sequence: CDR1 SQVTM, CDR2 ANQGSEA. The CDR3 spans 16 residues. J was trimmed by 5 bases and V by 6 bases; bases with no gene match: 15. CDR3 amino acids: CSVLGTSGSIYDEQYF. DNA for the CDR3: TGCAGCGTCCTCGGCACTAGCGGGAGTATATACGACGAGCAGTACTTC.

This chain links TRBV5-4 with TRBJ2-7; 7 bases agree with TRBD2. The CDR3 length is 13 residues. Trimming cost V 3 bases and J 7 bases; bases outside gene matches: 7. From germline, CDR1 is SGHNT and CDR2 YYREEE (reference sequence). The CDR3 loop is CASSWGGVGEQYF. The CDR3 DNA reads TGTGCCAGCAGCTGGGGGGGGGTCGGGGAGCAGTACTTC.

J is TRBJ2-7 and V is TRBV19; TRBD1 might be the D (5 bases). The CDR3 has 15 residues. Trimming took off 2 bases at V and 5 bases at J, with 16 bases between the two ends. CDR1 LNHDA and CDR2 SQIVND come from the germline V gene (reference sequence). CDR3 loop: CASSILAGPTHEQYF. The CDR3 DNA sequence: TGTGCCAGTAGTATACTGGCAGGGCCCACCCACGAGCAGTACTTC.

The chain has TRBV18 and TRBJ1-1; no reliable D call. V was pared by 7 bases and J by 6 bases, with 21 bases between. There are 15 residues in the CDR3. CDR1 KGHSH and CDR2 LQKENI come from the germline V gene. CDR3 DNA sequence: TGTGCCAGCTTACGAGGAGAGGCGGGGATCGCTGAAGCTTTCTTT. Translated: CASLRGEAGIAEAFF.

This clone was seen a few times. The V gene is TRBV19, the J gene TRBJ2-3, with 11 bases identical to TRBD2. This CDR3 region has 16 residues. Per germline, CDR1 LNHDA and CDR2 SQIVND (reference sequence). J was trimmed by 1 base and V by 4 bases; bases with no gene match: 4. As DNA, the CDR3 is TGTGCCAGTAGTAGGGGACTAGCGGCTGGCACAGATACGCAGTATTTT. This sequence encodes CASSRGLAAGTDTQYF.